The 13 T cell receptor beta chains below were found in one sample sequenced in a study of blood T cell repertoires in COVID-19. Clones were sequenced by immunoSEQ multiplex PCR, and TCRdb holds only the in-frame ones, with some missing. The repertoire holds over 75,000 clones, with approximately 90% as singletons. The sample comprised peripheral blood. Receptors originate from an elderly woman with acute or convalescent COVID-19.

The chain is built from TRBV9 and TRBJ2-7; possibly TRBD2 for D (5 bases). The germline CDR1 and CDR2 sequences are SGDLS and YYNGEE. The CDR3 length is 14 residues. V was trimmed by 4 bases and J by 6 bases, leaving 17 bases between them. CDR3 in DNA: TGTGCCAGCAGCCTACTAGGAACCGGGTCCGAGCAGTACTTC. This sequence encodes CASSLLGTGSEQYF.

The chain has TRBV7-8 and TRBJ1-3; D remains ambiguous. The CDR3 loop spans 14 amino acids. CDR1 and CDR2 from the germline V gene are SGHVS and FQNEAQ. Between the trimmed V and J ends, which lost 0 bases and 4 bases, there was a span of 7 bases. The CDR3 DNA is TGTGCCAGCAGCTTAGCCGCGCGAGGAAACACCATATATTTT. Translating gives CASSLAARGNTIYF.

The chain recombines TRBV9 with TRBJ2-1, with a possible D match to TRBD2 (5 bases). Per germline, CDR1 SGDLS and CDR2 YYNGEE. Deletions cut 0 bases from V and 3 bases from J, with 13 bases between. The CDR3 runs to 16 residues. The CDR3: CASSVGSSPFYNEQFF. The CDR3 DNA reads as TGTGCCAGCAGCGTAGGGTCTAGCCCCTTCTACAATGAGCAGTTCTTC.

The V gene is TRBV6-4, the J gene TRBJ1-1, with D uncertain. CDR1 is MRHNA and CDR2 is SNTAGT in the germline V gene. Trimming removed 0 bases from V and 3 bases from J, with 11 bases in between. The CDR3 has 15 residues. CDR3 sequence reads: CASSDSREMYTEAFF. In DNA form, the CDR3 reads TGTGCCAGCAGTGACTCCCGGGAAATGTACACTGAAGCTTTCTTT.

Here the CDR3 reads CASSSSGTGGGEQYF. DNA for the CDR3: TGTGCCAGCAGCTCGTCCGGGACAGGCGGCGGGGAGCAGTACTTC. The chain combines TRBV5-4 with TRBJ2-7; 8 nucleotides match TRBD1. Germline CDR1 reads SGHNT; CDR2 reads YYREEE (reference sequence). V shed 3 bases, J shed 7 bases, and the junction held 12 bases outside the gene matches. The CDR3 sequence is 15 residues long. Variable domain in full (rest from reference TRBV5-4 and TRBJ2-7): ETGVTQSPTHLIKTRGQQVTLRCSSQSGHNTVSWYQQALGQGPQFIFQYYREEENGRGNFPPRFSGLQFPNYSSELNVNALELDDSALYLCASSSSGTGGGEQYFGPGTRLTVT.

V is TRBV7-8 and J is TRBJ1-5; no firm D call. Germline CDR1 and CDR2: SGHVS and FQNEAQ. V lost 2 bases to trimming and J lost 5 bases, with 10 bases between them. The CDR3 runs 14 residues. CDR3 amino acids: CASSLNEGDQPQHF. The CDR3 region has the DNA TGTGCCAGCAGCTTAAACGAGGGTGATCAGCCCCAGCATTTT.

The chain carries TRBV19 and TRBJ2-1, with TRBD2 matching over 14 bases. With 5 bases clipped from V and 2 bases from J, the junction kept 5 bases outside the gene matches. The germline V gene encodes CDR1 LNHDA and CDR2 SQIVND (reference sequence). The CDR3 has 17 residues. The chain's CDR3 is CASSSWTSGRTYNEQFF. Here the CDR3 DNA reads TGTGCCAGTAGTTCCTGGACTAGCGGGAGGACCTACAATGAGCAGTTCTTC.

The V and J genes are TRBV13 and TRBJ2-3, with D maybe TRBD2 (5 bases). Trimming stripped 4 bases from V and 2 bases from J, with 10 bases between. This CDR3 is built from 14 residues. Germline V gives CDR1 PRHDT, CDR2 FYEKMQ (reference sequence). The CDR3 region has the DNA TGTGCCAGCAGCTCAACTAGACTCACAGATACGCAGTATTTT. This translates into CASSSTRLTDTQYF.

The V gene is TRBV21-1, the J gene TRBJ2-5; the D call of TRBD1 is as the table states it, not checked on the DNA. TRBV21-1 has pseudogene status. This CDR3 has 15 residues. CDR3 sequence reads: CASSKGRDRGETQYF. The CDR3 coding sequence is TGTGCCAGCAGCAAAGGACGGGACAGGGGAGAGACCCAGTACTTC.

This clone was seen only once. V gene TRBV5-1 combines with J gene TRBJ2-2; the match to TRBD1 covers 10 bases. From germline, CDR1 is SGHRS and CDR2 YFSETQ. The CDR3 consists of 17 residues. V trimming: 4 bases; J trimming: 5 bases; junction bases outside the gene matches: 11. The CDR3 coding sequence is TGCGCCAGCAGCCGACTAGTGGGACAGGGGCCGACCGGGGAGCTGTTTTTT. This codes for CASSRLVGQGPTGELFF.

The chain couples TRBV4-3 to TRBJ2-3; D ambiguous. This CDR3 region has 16 residues. The V gene's germline CDR1 is LGHNA and CDR2 YSLEER. The V gene lost 0 bases and the J gene lost 3 bases, with 13 bases spanning the gap. The CDR3 here is CASSQESSGGTDTQYF. CDR3 bases: TGCGCCAGCAGCCAAGAGTCGTCAGGTGGTACAGATACGCAGTATTTT.

The chain uses TRBV24-1 and TRBJ1-2, with a tentative D call TRBD1 (6 bases). Trimming shortened V by 6 bases and J by 1 base, and 17 bases separated the two germline ends. Germline V lookup: CDR1 KGHDR, CDR2 SFDVKD. There are 16 residues in the CDR3. Here the CDR3 DNA reads TGTGCCACCAGTCAATCCGGGACAAAGTATAACTATGGCTACACCTTC. Its protein is CATSQSGTKYNYGYTF.

The chain is built from TRBV29-1 and TRBJ1-2; D possibly corresponds to TRBD1 (5 bases). The CDR3 is 12 residues long. V was trimmed by 6 bases and J by 2 bases, leaving 10 bases between them. The V gene's germline CDR1 is SQVTM and CDR2 ANQGSEA. CDR3 in amino acids: CSVSGDNYGYTF. CDR3 bases: TGCAGCGTCAGCGGGGACAACTATGGCTACACCTTC.